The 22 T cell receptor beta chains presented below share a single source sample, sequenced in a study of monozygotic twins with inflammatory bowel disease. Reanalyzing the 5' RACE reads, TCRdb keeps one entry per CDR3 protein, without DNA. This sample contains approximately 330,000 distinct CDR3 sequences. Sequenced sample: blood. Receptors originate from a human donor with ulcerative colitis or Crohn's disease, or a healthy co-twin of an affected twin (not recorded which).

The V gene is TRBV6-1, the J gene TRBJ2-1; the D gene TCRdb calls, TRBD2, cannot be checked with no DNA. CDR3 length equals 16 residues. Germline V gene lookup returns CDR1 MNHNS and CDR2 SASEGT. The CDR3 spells CASGTSGGSNFNEQFF.

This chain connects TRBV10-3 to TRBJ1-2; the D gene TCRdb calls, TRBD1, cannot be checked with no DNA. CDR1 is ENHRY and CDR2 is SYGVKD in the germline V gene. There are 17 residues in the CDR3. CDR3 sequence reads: CAISLQRNQGANYGYTF.

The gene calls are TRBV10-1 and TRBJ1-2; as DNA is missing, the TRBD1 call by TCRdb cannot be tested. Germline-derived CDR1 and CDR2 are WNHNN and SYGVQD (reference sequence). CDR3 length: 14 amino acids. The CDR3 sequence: CASSPDRVLTGYTF.

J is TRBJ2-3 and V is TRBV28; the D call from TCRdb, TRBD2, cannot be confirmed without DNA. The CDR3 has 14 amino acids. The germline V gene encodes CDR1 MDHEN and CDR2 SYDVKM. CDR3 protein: CASTLAGGTDTQYF.

CDR3 loop: CSARQGGSYEQYF. The chain combines TRBV20-1 with TRBJ2-7. The germline V gene has CDR1 DFQATT and CDR2 SNEGSKA (reference sequence). The CDR3 sequence is 13 residues long.

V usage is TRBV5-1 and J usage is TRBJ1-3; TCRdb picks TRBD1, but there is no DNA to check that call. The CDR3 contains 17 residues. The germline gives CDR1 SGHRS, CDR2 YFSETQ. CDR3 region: CANSWGQKSTGGNTIYF.

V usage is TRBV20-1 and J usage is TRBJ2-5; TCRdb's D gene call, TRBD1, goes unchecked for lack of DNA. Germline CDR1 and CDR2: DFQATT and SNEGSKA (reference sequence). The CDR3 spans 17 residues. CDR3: CSARTDRGWYWGETQYF.

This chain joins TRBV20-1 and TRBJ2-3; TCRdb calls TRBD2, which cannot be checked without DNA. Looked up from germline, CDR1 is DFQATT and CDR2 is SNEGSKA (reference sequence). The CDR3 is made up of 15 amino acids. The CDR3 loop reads CSAPPGLRDTDTQYF.

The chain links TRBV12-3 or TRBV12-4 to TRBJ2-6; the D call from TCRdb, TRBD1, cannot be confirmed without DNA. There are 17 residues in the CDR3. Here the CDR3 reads CASSLGQGISGANVLTF.

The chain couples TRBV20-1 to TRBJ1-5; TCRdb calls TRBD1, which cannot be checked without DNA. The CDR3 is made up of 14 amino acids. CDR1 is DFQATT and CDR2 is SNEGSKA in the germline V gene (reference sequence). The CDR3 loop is CSAGDIHSNQPQHF.

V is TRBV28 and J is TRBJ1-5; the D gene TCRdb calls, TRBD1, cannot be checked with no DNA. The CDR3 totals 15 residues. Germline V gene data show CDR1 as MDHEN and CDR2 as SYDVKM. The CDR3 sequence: CASSPRGIGNQPQHF.

CDR3 residues: CASSLSGPPTEAFF. The chain employs TRBV11-2 and TRBJ1-1. CDR3 length equals 14 residues. Per the germline V gene, CDR1 is SGHAT and CDR2 is FQNNGV.

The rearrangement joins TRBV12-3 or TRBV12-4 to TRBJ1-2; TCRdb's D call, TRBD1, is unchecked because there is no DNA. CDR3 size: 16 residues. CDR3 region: CASSLGVELGIYGYTF.

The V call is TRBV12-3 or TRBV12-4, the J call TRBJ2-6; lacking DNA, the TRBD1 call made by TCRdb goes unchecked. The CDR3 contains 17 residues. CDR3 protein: CASSLGTVPSGANVLTF.

The CDR3 region is CASSTRTSNTGELFF. The chain has TRBV19 and TRBJ2-2; TCRdb's D call of TRBD2 is untestable without DNA. The CDR3 extends over 15 amino acids. Germline CDR1 LNHDA, CDR2 SQIVND (reference sequence).

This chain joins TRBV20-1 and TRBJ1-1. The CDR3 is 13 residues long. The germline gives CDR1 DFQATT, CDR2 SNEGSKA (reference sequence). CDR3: CSASRLKNTEAFF.

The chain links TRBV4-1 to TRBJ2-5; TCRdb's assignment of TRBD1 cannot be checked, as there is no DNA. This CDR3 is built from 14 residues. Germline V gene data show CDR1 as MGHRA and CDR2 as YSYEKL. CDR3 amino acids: CASTNEGQGGTQYF.

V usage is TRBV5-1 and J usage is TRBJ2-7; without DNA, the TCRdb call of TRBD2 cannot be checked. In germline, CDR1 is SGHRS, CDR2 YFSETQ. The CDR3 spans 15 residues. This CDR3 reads CASSSGEGGPYEQYF.

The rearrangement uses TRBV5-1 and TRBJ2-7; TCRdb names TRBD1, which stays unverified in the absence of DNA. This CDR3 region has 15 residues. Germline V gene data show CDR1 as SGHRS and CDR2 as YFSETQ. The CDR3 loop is CASSFPGQGRYEQYF.

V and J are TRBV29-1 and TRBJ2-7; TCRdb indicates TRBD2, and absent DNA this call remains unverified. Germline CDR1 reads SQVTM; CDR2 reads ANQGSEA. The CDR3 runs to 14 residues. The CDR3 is CSVGGGGNIDEQYF.

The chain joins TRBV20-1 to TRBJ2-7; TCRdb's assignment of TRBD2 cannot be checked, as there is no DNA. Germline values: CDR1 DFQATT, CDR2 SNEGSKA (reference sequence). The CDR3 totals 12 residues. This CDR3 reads CSAPPAGNEQYF.

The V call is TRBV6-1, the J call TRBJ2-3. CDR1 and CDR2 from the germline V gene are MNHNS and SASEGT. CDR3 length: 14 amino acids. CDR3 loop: CASSSEDSTDTQYF.